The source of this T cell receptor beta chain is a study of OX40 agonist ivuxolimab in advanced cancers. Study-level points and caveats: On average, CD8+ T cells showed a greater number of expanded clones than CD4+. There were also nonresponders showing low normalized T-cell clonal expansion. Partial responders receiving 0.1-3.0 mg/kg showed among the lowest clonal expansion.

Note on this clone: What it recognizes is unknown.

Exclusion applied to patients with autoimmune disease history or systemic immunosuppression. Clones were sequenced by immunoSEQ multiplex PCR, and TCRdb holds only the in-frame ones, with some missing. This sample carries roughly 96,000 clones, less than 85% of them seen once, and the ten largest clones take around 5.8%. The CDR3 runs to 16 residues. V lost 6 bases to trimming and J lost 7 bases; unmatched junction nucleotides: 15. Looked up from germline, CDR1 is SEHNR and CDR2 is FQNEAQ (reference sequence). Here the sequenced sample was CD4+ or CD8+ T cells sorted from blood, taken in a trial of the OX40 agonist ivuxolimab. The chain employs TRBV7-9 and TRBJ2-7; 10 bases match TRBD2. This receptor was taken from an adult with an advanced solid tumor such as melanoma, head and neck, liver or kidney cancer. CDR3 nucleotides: TGTGCCAGCAGTTCCAGTTCTAGCGGGAGTTTGGGGGAGCAGTACTTC. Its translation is CASSSSSSGSLGEQYF.